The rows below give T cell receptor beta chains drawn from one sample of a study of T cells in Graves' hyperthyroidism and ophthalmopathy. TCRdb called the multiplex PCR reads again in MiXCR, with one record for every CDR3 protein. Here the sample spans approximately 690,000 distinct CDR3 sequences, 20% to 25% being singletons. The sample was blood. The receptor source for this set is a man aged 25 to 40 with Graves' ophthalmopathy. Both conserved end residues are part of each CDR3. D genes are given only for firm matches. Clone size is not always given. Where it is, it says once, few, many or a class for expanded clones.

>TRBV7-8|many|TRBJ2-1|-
CASSLESVYNEQFF
TGTGCCAGCAGCTTGGAGTCCGTTTACAATGAGCAGTTCTTC
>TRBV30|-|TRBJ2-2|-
CAWSPWGRGDTGELFF
TGTGCCTGGAGTCCTTGGGGGAGGGGGGACACCGGGGAGCTGTTTTTT
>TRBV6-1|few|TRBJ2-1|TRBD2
CASSSPGGTRNEQFF
TGTGCCAGCAGTTCTCCGGGGGGGACAAGAAATGAGCAGTTCTTC
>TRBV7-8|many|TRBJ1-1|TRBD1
CASSRQGAEAFF
TGTGCCAGCAGCCGTCAGGGGGCTGAAGCTTTCTTT
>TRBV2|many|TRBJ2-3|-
CATTGTTDTQYF
TGTGCCACGACGGGGACTACAGATACGCAGTATTTT
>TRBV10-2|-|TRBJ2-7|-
CASSALWAASSYEQYF
TGCGCCAGCAGTGCCTTGTGGGCTGCCAGCTCCTACGAGCAGTACTTC
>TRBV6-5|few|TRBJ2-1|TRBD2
CASSYHPGLDSYNEQFF
TGTGCCAGCAGTTACCACCCCGGACTAGACTCCTACAATGAGCAGTTCTTC
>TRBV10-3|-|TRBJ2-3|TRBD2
CAISEAGTSGSGTDTQYF
TGTGCCATCAGTGAGGCCGGGACTAGCGGGAGTGGCACAGATACGCAGTATTTT
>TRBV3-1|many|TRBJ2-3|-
CASSQQFSDTQYF
TGTGCCAGCAGCCAACAATTCTCGGATACGCAGTATTTT
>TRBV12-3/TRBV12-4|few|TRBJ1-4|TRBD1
CASSFVIYRDRATNEKLFF
TGTGCCAGCAGTTTTGTTATTTATCGGGACAGAGCAACTAATGAAAAACTGTTTTTT
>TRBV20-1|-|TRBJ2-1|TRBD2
CSARGGTTRYNEQFF
TGCAGTGCTAGGGGAGGGACTACCCGATACAATGAGCAGTTCTTC
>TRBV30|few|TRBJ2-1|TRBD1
CAWGQGVHNEQFF
TGTGCCTGGGGACAGGGGGTCCACAATGAGCAGTTCTTC
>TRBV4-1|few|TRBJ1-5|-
CASSQARGQGQPQHF
TGCGCCAGCAGCCAAGCCCGGGGGCAGGGTCAGCCCCAGCATTTT
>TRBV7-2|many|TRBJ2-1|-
CASSLEQSYNEQFF
TGTGCCAGCAGCTTAGAACAAAGCTACAATGAGCAGTTCTTC
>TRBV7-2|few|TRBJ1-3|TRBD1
CASSWDRTNTIYF
TGTGCCAGCAGCTGGGACAGAACAAACACCATATATTTT
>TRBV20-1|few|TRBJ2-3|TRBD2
CSARGPPQLARSTDTQYF
TGCAGTGCTAGAGGGCCCCCTCAACTAGCGAGAAGCACAGATACGCAGTATTTT
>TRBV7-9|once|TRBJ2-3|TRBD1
CASSPTGGAGTDTQYF
TGTGCCAGCAGCCCCACAGGGGGCGCCGGCACAGATACGCAGTATTTT
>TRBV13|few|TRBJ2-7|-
CASRYATAYEQYF
TGTGCCAGCCGCTACGCTACAGCCTACGAGCAGTACTTC
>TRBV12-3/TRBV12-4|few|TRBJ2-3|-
CASSPRRGGTQYF
TGTGCCAGCAGCCCCAGGCGGGGTGGTACGCAGTATTTT
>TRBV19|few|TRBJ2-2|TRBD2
CASTTLAGGTGELFF
TGTGCCAGTACGACGTTAGCGGGAGGGACCGGGGAGCTGTTTTTT
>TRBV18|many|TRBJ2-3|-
CASSSNSPTDTQYF
TGTGCCAGCTCGTCGAACAGCCCCACAGATACGCAGTATTTT
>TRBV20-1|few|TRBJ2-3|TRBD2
CSASTGTSGIDTQYF
TGCAGTGCGTCAACCGGGACTAGCGGGATAGATACGCAGTATTTT
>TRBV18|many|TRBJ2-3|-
CASSPPGAADTQYF
TGTGCCAGCTCACCTCCGGGAGCGGCAGATACGCAGTATTTT
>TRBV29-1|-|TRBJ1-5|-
CSVAGAGDQPQHF
TGCAGCGTTGCGGGGGCAGGGGATCAGCCCCAGCATTTT
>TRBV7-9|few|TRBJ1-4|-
CASSRPREKLFF
TGTGCCAGCAGTCGGCCCCGGGAAAAACTGTTTTTT
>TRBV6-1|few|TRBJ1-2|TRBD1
CAGDRDRDYGYTF
TGTGCCGGAGACCGGGACAGGGACTATGGCTACACCTTC
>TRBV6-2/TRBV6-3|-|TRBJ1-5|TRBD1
CASSWTGLRSNQPQHF
TGTGCCAGCAGCTGGACAGGGCTCCGAAGCAATCAGCCCCAGCATTTT
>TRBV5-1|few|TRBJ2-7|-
CASSLETATSYEQYF
TGCGCCAGCAGCTTGGAGACCGCGACGTCCTACGAGCAGTACTTC
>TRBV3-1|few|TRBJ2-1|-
CASSLRGTGHGSPRYNEQFF
TGTGCCAGCAGCTTGCGCGGGACGGGCCACGGATCTCCACGATACAATGAGCAGTTCTTC
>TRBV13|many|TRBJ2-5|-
CASSLTGLETQYF
TGTGCCAGCAGCCTCACAGGGTTGGAGACCCAGTACTTC
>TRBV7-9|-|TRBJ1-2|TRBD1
CASSLIPGQGVYGYTF
TGTGCCAGCAGCTTAATTCCGGGACAGGGGGTCTATGGCTACACCTTC
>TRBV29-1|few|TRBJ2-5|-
CSSGDAYGQETQYF
TGCAGCTCGGGAGACGCATACGGCCAAGAGACCCAGTACTTC
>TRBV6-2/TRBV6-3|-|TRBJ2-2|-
CANSLQGGNTGELFF
TGTGCCAACAGCCTACAGGGTGGGAACACCGGGGAGCTGTTTTTT
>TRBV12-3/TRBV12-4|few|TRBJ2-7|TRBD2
CASNYMGLAEPREQYF
TGTGCCAGCAATTATATGGGACTAGCGGAGCCTCGGGAGCAGTACTTC
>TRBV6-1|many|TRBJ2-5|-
CASSWLGVEETQYF
TGTGCCAGCAGCTGGCTTGGGGTGGAAGAGACCCAGTACTTC
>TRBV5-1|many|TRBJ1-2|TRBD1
CASSLRDRGRHGYTF
TGCGCCAGCAGCTTGCGGGACAGGGGGCGTCATGGCTACACCTTC
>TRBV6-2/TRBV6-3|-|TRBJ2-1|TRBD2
CASSYQRGGNNEQFF
TGTGCCAGCAGTTACCAGCGGGGCGGAAACAATGAGCAGTTCTTC
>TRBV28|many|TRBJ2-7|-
CASSPGSGYEQYF
TGTGCCAGCAGTCCCGGGAGTGGGTACGAGCAGTACTTC
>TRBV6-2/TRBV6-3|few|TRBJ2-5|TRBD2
CASSYSSGSEETQYF
TGTGCCAGCAGTTATTCCAGCGGGAGCGAGGAGACCCAGTACTTC
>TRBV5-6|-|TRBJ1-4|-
CASSLLSEAEKLFF
TGTGCCAGCAGCTTGCTCTCAGAGGCCGAAAAACTGTTTTTT
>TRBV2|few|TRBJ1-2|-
CASNFGGEKRGTF
TGTGCCAGCAACTTCGGGGGGGAAAAAAGAGGCACCTTC
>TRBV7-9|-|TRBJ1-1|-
CTSSPKRSGELRGTEAFF
TGTACCAGCAGCCCAAAGAGGTCGGGGGAGCTGAGGGGTACTGAAGCTTTCTTT
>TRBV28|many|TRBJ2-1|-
CASSLVRSSGGTGEQFF
TGTGCCAGCAGTTTAGTACGATCAAGTGGGGGAACAGGGGAGCAGTTCTTC
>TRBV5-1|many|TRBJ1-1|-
CASSPRGGSGTEAFF
TGCGCCAGCAGCCCGAGGGGGGGTTCCGGCACTGAAGCTTTCTTT
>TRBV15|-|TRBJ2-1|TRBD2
CATSSPSGFYNEQFF
TGTGCCACCAGCAGCCCTAGCGGATTCTACAATGAGCAGTTCTTC
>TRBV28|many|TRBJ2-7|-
CASKGWSYEQYF
TGTGCCAGCAAGGGATGGTCCTACGAGCAGTACTTC
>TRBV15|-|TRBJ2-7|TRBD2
CATSRVTSGRDEQYF
TGTGCCACCAGCAGAGTTACTAGCGGGAGGGACGAGCAGTACTTC
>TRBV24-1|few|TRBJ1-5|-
CATSIRAGYSNQPQHF
TGTGCCACCAGCATTAGGGCAGGGTATAGCAATCAGCCCCAGCATTTT
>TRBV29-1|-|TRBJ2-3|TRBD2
CSVEYVFLAGRPIDTQYF
TGCAGCGTTGAATACGTGTTTCTAGCGGGCAGACCAATAGATACGCAGTATTTT
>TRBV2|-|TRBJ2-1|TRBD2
CASSGMGLGGEQFF
TGTGCCAGCAGTGGAATGGGACTAGGGGGTGAGCAGTTCTTC